The 25 T cell receptor beta chains presented below share a single source sample, sequenced in a study of shared clonotypes between healthy human individuals. Method: immunoSEQ multiplex PCR; TCRdb's copy keeps in-frame clones and lacks some. The sample has over a million clones, around 74% seen once. Sequencing was carried out using memory CD4+ T cells sorted from blood. The subset here: CD45RA-negative fraction. These TCRs come from a man aged 18-30 years in good health.

The chain is built from TRBV10-3 and TRBJ2-7, with TRBD2 matching 7 bases. The CDR3 sequence is 15 residues long. CDR1 is ENHRY and CDR2 is SYGVKD in the germline V gene. V lost 0 bases to trimming and J lost 2 bases; unmatched junction nucleotides: 4. The CDR3 sequence is CAISESGGFTYEQYF. The DNA for the CDR3 is TGTGCCATCAGTGAGTCCGGGGGGTTTACCTACGAGCAGTACTTC.

V gene TRBV6-4 combines with J gene TRBJ2-5; the D gene is possibly TRBD1 (6 bases). TRBJ2-7 matches the DNA end more closely, so the J call is doubtful. This CDR3 contains 18 residues. Germline V gives CDR1 MRHNA, CDR2 SNTAGT. In DNA, the CDR3 is TGTGCCAGCAGAGATCCTAAAAGAAGCGGACAGACGATGTACGAGCAGTACTTC. Protein product: CASRDPKRSGQTMYEQYF.

This chain uses TRBV5-6 with TRBJ1-1; D gene uncertain. The CDR3 consists of 16 residues. V dropped 0 bases and J dropped 0 bases, with 12 bases sitting between them. Germline CDR1 SGHDT, CDR2 YYEEEE. CDR3 sequence: CASSLAGRYMNTEAFF. CDR3 bases: TGTGCCAGCAGCTTGGCCGGCAGGTACATGAACACTGAAGCTTTCTTT. The full variable domain, completed using reference TRBV5-6 and TRBJ1-1, is DAGVTQSPTHLIKTRGQQVTLRCSPKSGHDTVSWYQQALGQGPQFIFQYYEEEERQRGNFPDRFSGHQFPNYSSELNVNALLLGDSALYLCASSLAGRYMNTEAFFGQGTRLTVV.

The chain joins TRBV5-1 to TRBJ1-1, with D unresolved. V was shortened by 2 bases and J by 1 base, with 9 bases between the two germline ends. CDR3 length: 14 amino acids. Looked up from germline, CDR1 is SGHRS and CDR2 is YFSETQ. In DNA, the CDR3 is TGCGCCAGCAGCTTCGGAGCTCCGAACACTGAAGCTTTCTTT. Translation: CASSFGAPNTEAFF.

The genes are TRBV7-9 and TRBJ2-1, with D tentatively TRBD1 (6 bases). V lost 1 base and J lost 0, with 10 bases in between. Germline assignment: CDR1 SEHNR and CDR2 FQNEAQ (reference sequence). The CDR3 has 16 amino acids. The CDR3 here is CASSLGGQSSYNEQFF. CDR3 DNA: TGTGCCAGCAGCTTAGGAGGACAGAGCTCCTACAATGAGCAGTTCTTC.

The J gene is TRBJ1-5, the V gene TRBV7-8, with 8 bases matching TRBD1. The ends lost 1 base at V and 2 bases at J; junction bases unmatched: 4. CDR1 SGHVS and CDR2 FQNEAQ come from the germline V gene. This CDR3 spans 16 amino acids. CDR3 sequence (DNA): TGTGCCAGCAGCTTAGACGCGACAGGGGGCAATCAGCCCCAGCATTTT. It codes for CASSLDATGGNQPQHF. Together with reference TRBV7-8 and TRBJ1-5, the CDR3 gives the full variable domain: GAGVSQSPRYKVAKRGQDVALRCDPISGHVSLFWYQQALGQGPEFLTYFQNEAQLDKSGLPSDRFFAERPEGSVSTLKIQRTQQEDSAVYLCASSLDATGGNQPQHFGDGTRLSIL.

About this clone itself: Other DNA sequences from this sample encode an identical CDR3 as well. The gene calls are TRBV2 and TRBJ2-5; possibly TRBD1 for D (5 bases). Between the trimmed V and J ends, which lost 1 base and 4 bases, there was a span of 7 bases. Germline lookup yields CDR1 SNHLY and CDR2 FYNNEI. The CDR3 has 13 amino acids. The CDR3 DNA follows: TGTGCCAGCAGTGAAGGGCAGGGAGAGACCCAGTACTTC. Encoded protein: CASSEGQGETQYF.

Regarding this clone: A much larger clone lies a single base off, so this may be a read error. CDR3 loop: CASSWGSSGNTIYF. CDR3 nucleotides: TGCGCCAGCAGCTGGGGGAGCTCTGGAAACACCATATATTTT. This sequence joins TRBV5-1 and TRBJ1-3, with D possibly TRBD1 on 5 matching bases. The V gene's germline CDR1 is SGHRS and CDR2 YFSETQ. CDR3 length: 14 residues. Trimming cost V 3 bases and J 0 bases, with 7 bases left between them.

This clone has just a few counts. The V gene is TRBV11-2, the J gene TRBJ2-5; no clear D. Trimming took off 4 bases at V and 5 bases at J, with 17 bases between the two ends. CDR1 is SGHAT, CDR2 FQNNGV, per germline. CDR3 length: 15 amino acids. The CDR3 is CASSSEPGSLETQYF. For the CDR3, the DNA is TGTGCCAGCAGCTCGGAGCCCGGGTCATTGGAGACCCAGTACTTC. The whole variable domain, filled in from reference TRBV11-2 and TRBJ2-5, reads EAGVAQSPRYKIIEKRQSVAFWCNPISGHATLYWYQQILGQGPKLLIQFQNNGVVDDSQLPKDRFSAERLKGVDSTLKIQPAKLEDSAVYLCASSSEPGSLETQYFGPGTRLLVL.

This chain uses TRBV5-1 with TRBJ2-3; D gene unclear. The germline CDR1 and CDR2 sequences are SGHRS and YFSETQ. The CDR3 totals 14 residues. Trimming pared 0 bases from V and 4 bases from J, leaving 9 bases between. DNA for the CDR3: TGCGCCAGCAGCTTGGACACGGCTGCAGATACGCAGTATTTT. Translated, it gives CASSLDTAADTQYF.

The CDR3 spells CASRNTGLGGSPLHF. The CDR3 DNA is TGTGCCAGTAGAAATACTGGGCTAGGGGGGTCACCCCTCCACTTT. The J gene is TRBJ1-6, the V gene TRBV19; weak D call: TRBD1 (6 bases). V was clipped by 6 bases and J by 10 bases, with 19 bases between them. The CDR3 is 15 amino acids. The germline gives CDR1 LNHDA, CDR2 SQIVND (reference sequence).

This chain links TRBV20-1 with TRBJ1-2; perhaps TRBD1 as D (6 bases). CDR1 and CDR2 from the germline V gene are DFQATT and SNEGSKA (reference sequence). Deletions cut 6 bases from V and 6 bases from J, with 8 bases between. The CDR3 sequence is 10 residues long. The CDR3 DNA is TGCAGTGCCTACAGGGATGGCTACACCTTC. This gives the protein CSAYRDGYTF.

The V call is TRBV14, the J call TRBJ1-2; D is uncertain. The CDR3 length is 14 residues. The germline gives CDR1 SGHDN, CDR2 FVKESK. The germline V and J ends were trimmed by 1 base and 7 bases, with 13 bases remaining between them. CDR3 residues: CASSQVGQAGGYTF. The CDR3 DNA is TGTGCCAGCAGCCAAGTCGGGCAGGCAGGTGGCTACACCTTC.

The chain recombines TRBV5-1 with TRBJ2-5; a possible D gene is TRBD1 (5 bases). The CDR3 is made up of 14 amino acids. The V gene lost 1 base and the J gene lost 4 bases, with 11 bases spanning the gap. CDR1 and CDR2 (germline): SGHRS, YFSETQ. DNA for the CDR3: TGCGCCAGCAGCTTGTCAGGGTTTGGAGAGACCCAGTACTTC. Encoded protein: CASSLSGFGETQYF.

In this sample, this clone turned up a few times. V is TRBV27 and J is TRBJ2-3, with D perhaps matching TRBD2 (5 bases). The CDR3 sequence is 14 residues long. V was pared by 2 bases and J by 3 bases, with 9 bases between. The germline CDR1 and CDR2 sequences are MNHEY and SMNVEV (reference sequence). Here the CDR3 DNA reads TGTGCCAGCAGTTTAACCCTAGCAACAGATACGCAGTATTTT. Amino acids: CASSLTLATDTQYF.

The rearrangement joins TRBV28 to TRBJ1-2; no clear D gene. The CDR3 loop spans 12 amino acids. The germline V gene encodes CDR1 MDHEN and CDR2 SYDVKM. Trimming took off 5 bases at V and 7 bases at J, with 11 bases between the two ends. CDR3 amino acids: CASSQNSGGYTF. In DNA, the CDR3 is TGTGCCAGCAGTCAAAATTCGGGTGGCTACACCTTC.

V usage is TRBV5-6 and J usage is TRBJ1-4; possible D gene TRBD1, 5 bases. CDR1 and CDR2 from the germline V gene are SGHDT and YYEEEE. Trimming cost V 0 bases and J 2 bases, with 14 bases left between them. The length of the CDR3 is 17 residues. CDR3 amino acids: CASSLVPTASTNEKLFF. The DNA of the CDR3 is TGTGCCAGCAGCTTGGTCCCGACAGCCTCGACTAATGAAAAACTGTTTTTT.

V usage is TRBV30 and J usage is TRBJ2-7; D perhaps matches TRBD2 (6 bases). The germline CDR1 and CDR2 sequences are GTSNPN and SVGIG (reference sequence). CDR3 length equals 13 residues. With 5 bases removed from V and 4 bases from J, the gap between germline ends came to 15 bases. CDR3 sequence reads: CAWGGGVGYEQYF. CDR3 nucleotides: TGTGCCTGGGGGGGAGGAGTTGGGTACGAGCAGTACTTC.

The V and J genes are TRBV7-2 and TRBJ1-2; tentative D call: TRBD1 (6 bases). The V gene lost 3 bases and the J gene lost 4 bases, with 9 bases spanning the gap. CDR1 and CDR2 from the germline V gene are SGHTA and FQGNSA. This CDR3 comprises 13 residues. For the CDR3, the DNA is TGTGCCAGCAGCTTGGGGGGCACCTATGGCTACACCTTC. Its protein product is CASSLGGTYGYTF.

A word on this clone: The sample holds other DNA sequences that translate to the same CDR3. The rearrangement links TRBV27 to TRBJ1-6; TRBD1 is a possible D gene (5 bases). CDR3 length equals 13 residues. Germline V gene lookup returns CDR1 MNHEY and CDR2 SMNVEV (reference sequence). Trimming took off 0 bases at V and 8 bases at J, with 5 bases between the two ends. The CDR3 loop reads CASSLSGDSPLHF. CDR3 in DNA: TGTGCCAGCAGTTTATCAGGGGATTCACCCCTCCACTTT.

The chain combines TRBV19 with TRBJ2-5, with D possibly being TRBD2 (6 bases). Between the trimmed V and J ends, which lost 5 bases and 5 bases, there was a span of 12 bases. CDR3 length: 13 residues. Germline CDR1 LNHDA, CDR2 SQIVND (reference sequence). The DNA for the CDR3 is TGTGCCAGTAGTTTCTGGGCGGGGGAGACCCAGTACTTC. It codes for CASSFWAGETQYF.

This clone was counted only a few times. This rearrangement joins TRBV18 to TRBJ2-1, with 8 bases fitting TRBD1. V lost 0 bases to trimming and J lost 5 bases; unmatched junction nucleotides: 3. The CDR3 totals 15 residues. CDR1 is KGHSH, CDR2 LQKENI, per germline. The CDR3 DNA reads as TGTGCCAGCTCACCACCGGGACAGGCCCACAATGAGCAGTTCTTC. This sequence encodes CASSPPGQAHNEQFF.

The chain uses TRBV4-1 and TRBJ2-1; tentative D call: TRBD2 (6 bases). Trimming removed 1 base at V and 2 bases at J, with 9 bases between. Germline V CDR1 and CDR2: MGHRA, YSYEKL. CDR3 size: 15 residues. The CDR3 protein is CASSQGEAPYNEQFF. The DNA of the CDR3 is TGCGCCAGCAGCCAAGGGGAGGCCCCCTACAATGAGCAGTTCTTC.

The V call is TRBV4-1, the J call TRBJ2-1; D unresolved. V lost 5 bases, J lost 12 bases, and 14 bases lay in between. Germline V lookup: CDR1 MGHRA, CDR2 YSYEKL. This CDR3 has 12 residues. CDR3 in amino acids: CASSDLFLVQFF. The CDR3 nucleotides are TGCGCCAGCAGCGATCTGTTCCTCGTGCAGTTCTTC.

The chain joins TRBV5-1 to TRBJ2-3; tentative D call: TRBD2 (6 bases). Trimming pared 5 bases from V and 1 base from J, leaving 14 bases between. The CDR3 consists of 15 residues. CDR1 is SGHRS, CDR2 YFSETQ, per germline. Here the CDR3 reads CASRMDGGRTDTQYF. Here the CDR3 DNA reads TGCGCCAGCAGGATGGACGGGGGACGCACAGATACGCAGTATTTT.